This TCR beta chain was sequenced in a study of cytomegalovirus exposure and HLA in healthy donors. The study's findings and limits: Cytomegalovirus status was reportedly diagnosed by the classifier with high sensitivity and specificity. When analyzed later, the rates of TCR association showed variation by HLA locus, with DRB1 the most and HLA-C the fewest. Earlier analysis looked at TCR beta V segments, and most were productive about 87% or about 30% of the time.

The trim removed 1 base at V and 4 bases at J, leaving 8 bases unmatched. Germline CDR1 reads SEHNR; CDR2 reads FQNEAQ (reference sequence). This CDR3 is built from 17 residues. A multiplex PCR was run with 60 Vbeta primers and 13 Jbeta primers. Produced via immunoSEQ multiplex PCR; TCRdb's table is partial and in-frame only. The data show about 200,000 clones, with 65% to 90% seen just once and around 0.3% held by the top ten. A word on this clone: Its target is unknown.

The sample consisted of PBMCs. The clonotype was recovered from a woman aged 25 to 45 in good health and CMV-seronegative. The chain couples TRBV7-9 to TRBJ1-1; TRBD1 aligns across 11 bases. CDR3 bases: TGTGCCAGCAGCTTAGAGGTGGGGACAGGGGGGACCACTGAAGCTTTCTTT. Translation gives CASSLEVGTGGTTEAFF.